This T cell receptor beta chain comes out of a study of graft-versus-host responses after intestinal transplantation. The overall study: Multivisceral, liver-intestinal, or isolated intestinal transplants were received by the recipients.

TCRdb keeps only in-frame clones here, not all; method: immunoSEQ multiplex PCR. The repertoire holds about 25,000 clones, with about 93% as singletons. Findings and limits, study-wide: The highest levels of circulating GvH clones went along with early declines in HvG clones after transplant.

Worth noting for this clone: Antigen unknown.

Trimming cost V 3 bases and J 0 bases, with 9 bases left between them. Germline V lookup: CDR1 MNHEY, CDR2 SMNVEV (reference sequence). The CDR3 length is 14 residues. This TCR was sampled from a human patient who received an intestinal transplant, so some T cells may come from the graft donor. This material consisted of PBMCs, taken 30 days after intestinal transplant. The rearrangement uses TRBV27 and TRBJ2-7; the D gene is possibly TRBD1 (6 bases). This CDR3 reads CASSFGGHSYEQYF. Written as DNA, the CDR3 is TGTGCCAGCAGTTTTGGGGGACACTCCTACGAGCAGTACTTC.